This TCR beta chain was sequenced for a study of blood T cell repertoires in COVID-19. Study at large: COVID-19 samples collected from the United States, Italy and Spain covered acute and convalescent phases. T cells, B-cell-depleted T cells, or PBMCs provided the cDNA or gDNA that served as material.

Germline values: CDR1 SQVTM, CDR2 ANQGSEA. The CDR3 extends over 15 amino acids. V dropped 6 bases and J dropped 4 bases, with 19 bases sitting between them. As originally analysed: From reference gene primer amplification, estimates of nucleated cell counts were derived. Using immunoSEQ multiplex PCR, the repertoire was profiled, and TCRdb retains in-frame clones only, with some absent. Clone size and the V and J calls come from that table; the DNA yielded D and trimming. The repertoire holds fewer than 350,000 clones, with 87% as singletons. The specimen sequenced was peripheral blood. This chain uses TRBV29-1 with TRBJ2-1, with D possibly being TRBD1 (6 bases). The sequence came from a woman in her fifties or sixties who had recovered from COVID-19. CDR3 nucleotides: TGCAGCGTACCGACAGGTGGGGGCCCTTACAATGAGCAGTTCTTC. Its protein product is CSVPTGGGPYNEQFF.